The 5 T cell receptor beta chains reported below all come from one sample, sequenced in a study of tumor and adjacent non-tumor tissue in lung cancer. RNA was extracted from bulk tissue without any cell sorting. The library came from three nested PCR rounds adapted from ARM-PCR protocols. MiXCR, applied by TCRdb to the multiplex PCR reads, yields one record per CDR3 protein. This table holds 120,000 or so distinct CDR3 sequences, 66% found once. Material: lung tumor tissue. The receptors derive from a man aged 25 to 45 with non-small cell lung cancer.

This clonotype was detected a few times. The chain carries TRBV7-3 and TRBJ2-6; the D call may be TRBD1 or TRBD2 (5 bases each). This CDR3 has 15 residues. Deletions cut 5 bases from V and 1 base from J, with 9 bases between. CDR1 is SGHTA, CDR2 FQGTGA, per germline. CDR3 amino acids: CASSREGSGANVLTF. Here the CDR3 DNA reads TGTGCCAGCAGCCGTGAGGGGTCTGGGGCCAACGTCCTGACTTTC. Looking up the rest from reference TRBV7-3 and TRBJ2-6 gives the full variable domain: GAGVSQTPSNKVTEKGKYVELRCDPISGHTALYWYRQSLGQGPEFLIYFQGTGAADDSGLPNDRFFAVRPEGSVSTLKIQRTERGDSAVYLCASSREGSGANVLTFGAGSRLTVL.

This clonotype occurred a few times. V and J are TRBV5-1 and TRBJ2-7; D may be TRBD1 (6 bases). The CDR3 runs to 12 residues. The germline gives CDR1 SGHRS, CDR2 YFSETQ. The V end lost 5 bases, the J end lost 4 bases, and 10 bases lay between the germline ends. The CDR3 nucleotides read TGCGCCAGCAGTTCCGGGACATACGAGCAGTACTTC. This encodes CASSSGTYEQYF.

The chain links TRBV4-1 to TRBJ2-5; D might be TRBD1 (5 bases). The CDR3 is 15 residues long. The V gene's germline CDR1 is MGHRA and CDR2 YSYEKL. The CDR3 DNA reads TGCGTCATCAGCCACGTGGGGCATGGCCAAGAGACCCAGTACTTC. Protein product: CVISHVGHGQETQYF.

This clonotype was found a few times. An end of the junction differs from the germline gene, which may be a read error. The gene calls are TRBV10-2 and TRBJ2-4; perhaps TRBD1 as D (6 bases). This CDR3 has 16 residues. CDR1 is WSHSY and CDR2 is SAAADI in the germline V gene. This CDR3 reads CTSSGSNRDAKNIQYF. CDR3 DNA: TGCACCAGCAGCGGTAGCAACAGGGACGCCAAAAACATTCAGTACTTC.

A few counts support this clonotype. A much larger clone is a single base away; this may be a read error. The V gene is TRBV4-2, the J gene TRBJ2-5, with 7 positions matching TRBD1. Unmatched junction bases numbered 10, after V lost 5 bases and J lost 1 base. Germline V gene lookup returns CDR1 LGHNA and CDR2 YNFKEQ. This CDR3 spans 16 amino acids. CDR3 sequence reads: CASSYTYEGAQETQYF. CDR3 bases: TGTGCCAGCAGCTATACCTACGAGGGGGCCCAAGAGACCCAGTACTTC.